This T cell receptor beta chain originates from a study of shared clonotypes between healthy human individuals. Findings and caveats of the study: Four donors held about 5% of naive CD4 clonotypes in common. Lower generation probabilities were found for non-shared clonotypes than for those shared by all four donors.

Each donor was a Caucasian adult residing in Nashville, Tennessee. CDR1 is MDHEN and CDR2 is SYDVKM in the germline V gene. Trimming took 6 bases from V and 1 from J, leaving 9 bases between them. This CDR3 region has 14 residues. With respect to this clone: Its target is not known.

Repertoires were generated with immunoSEQ multiplex PCR, while TCRdb's copy carries only in-frame clones and drops some. Seen here are roughly 300,000 clones, less than 85% observed once, and the top ten hold 10%. Sequenced material: memory CD4+ T cells sorted from blood. The subset is: CD45RA-negative fraction. This chain joins TRBV28 and TRBJ1-4; D is uncertain. This receptor was obtained from a young man in good health. CDR3 coding DNA: TGTGCCAGCAGGTTGACAAAAACTAATGAAAAACTGTTTTTT. It codes for CASRLTKTNEKLFF.